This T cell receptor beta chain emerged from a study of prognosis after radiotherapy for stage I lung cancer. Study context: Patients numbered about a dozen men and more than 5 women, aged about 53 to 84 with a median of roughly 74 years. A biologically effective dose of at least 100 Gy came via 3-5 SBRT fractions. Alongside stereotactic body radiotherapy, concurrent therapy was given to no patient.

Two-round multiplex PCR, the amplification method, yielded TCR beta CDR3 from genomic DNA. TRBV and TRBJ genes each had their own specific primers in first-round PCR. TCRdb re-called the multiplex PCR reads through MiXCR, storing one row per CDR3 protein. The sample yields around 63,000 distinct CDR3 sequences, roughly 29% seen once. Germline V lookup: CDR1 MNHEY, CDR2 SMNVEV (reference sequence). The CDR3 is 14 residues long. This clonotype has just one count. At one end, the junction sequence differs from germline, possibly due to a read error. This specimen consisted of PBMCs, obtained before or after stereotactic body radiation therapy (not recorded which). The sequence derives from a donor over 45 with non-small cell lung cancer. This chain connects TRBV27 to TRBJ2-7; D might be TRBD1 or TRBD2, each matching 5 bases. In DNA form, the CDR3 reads TGTTCCAGCAGTTTCCTCGGGGCCCAGGACGAGCAGTACTTC. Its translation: CSSSFLGAQDEQYF.